This T cell receptor beta chain derives from a study of high-grade serous ovarian cancer treatment subgroups. Study as a whole: On average, around 15,000 reads and several thousand unique TCR beta rearrangements were obtained per sample. Study results and limitations: Only CDR3 was analyzed; CDR1 and CDR2 were not. Repertoire similarity ranged roughly 0.11 to 0.8 between tumors of one patient. Bulk tumor TCR sequencing gave no spatial information.

The assay was immunoSEQ multiplex PCR, and TCRdb's table has in-frame clones only and misses some. Here the sample spans about 4,800 clones, about three quarters being singletons. Tumor tissue was taken before any definitive surgery or chemotherapy was given. On this clone: Its antigen is not known.

The CDR3 runs 16 residues. Germline values: CDR1 GTSNPN, CDR2 SVGIG (reference sequence). The J segment lost 2 bases and the V segment lost 0 bases, leaving 5 bases of the junction unmatched. This receptor was taken from a human donor with high-grade serous ovarian cancer. Sequenced sample: tumor tissue. The genes are TRBV30 and TRBJ1-5, with TRBD1 matching over 9 bases. CDR3 residues: CAWSVRGQGRNQPQHF. The CDR3 DNA sequence: TGTGCCTGGAGTGTACGGGGACAGGGCCGCAATCAGCCCCAGCATTTT.